The rows below give T cell receptor beta chains drawn from one sample of a study of shared clonotypes between healthy human individuals. TCRdb's table, derived via immunoSEQ multiplex PCR, lists solely in-frame clones and lacks some. The sample carries approximately 97,000 clones, 67% recorded once. The sample was memory CD8+ T cells sorted from blood. Source of these receptors: a man aged 25 to 40 in good health. Both conserved end residues are part of each CDR3. A D gene is named only where the DNA matches it firmly. Clone sizes are given selectively: once, few, many, or a class where the clone is expanded.

>NA|NA|TRBJ2-7|TRBV7-9
CASSPGHEQYF
TGTGCCAGCAGCCCAGGACACGAGCAGTACTTC
>NA|NA|TRBJ1-2|TRBV5-6
CASSFEGEYGYTF
TGTGCCAGCAGCTTTGAGGGGGAGTATGGCTACACCTTC
>NA|NA|TRBJ2-7|TRBV28
CASSWKGTYEQYF
TGTGCCAGCAGTTGGAAGGGTACCTACGAGCAGTACTTC
>TRBD2|once|TRBJ2-1|TRBV4-1
CASSPGLAGVNEQFF
TGCGCCAGCAGCCCCGGACTAGCGGGAGTGAATGAGCAGTTCTTC
>NA|NA|TRBJ2-7|TRBV28
CASSPPSYEQYF
TGTGCCAGCAGTCCCCCCTCCTACGAGCAGTACTTC
>TRBD2|NA|TRBJ2-2|TRBV19
CASSIRGLGWANTGELFF
TGTGCCAGTAGTATCCGAGGACTAGGATGGGCAAACACCGGGGAGCTGTTTTTT
>NA|NA|TRBJ2-7|TRBV28
CASTGSDYEQYF
TGTGCCAGCACGGGTAGCGATTACGAGCAGTACTTC
>NA|NA|TRBJ1-5|TRBV7-2
CASSLMGNQPQHF
TGTGCCAGCAGCTTAATGGGAAATCAGCCCCAGCATTTT
>NA|once|TRBJ2-7|TRBV18
CASSPPRVNYEQYF
TGTGCCAGCTCACCCCCCCGGGTCAACTACGAGCAGTACTTC
>TRBD1|once|TRBJ2-7|TRBV29-1
CSVGTGLYEQYF
TGCAGCGTCGGGACAGGGCTATACGAGCAGTACTTC
>NA|NA|TRBJ2-2|TRBV5-1
CASSLGENRVDRLTGELFF
TGCGCCAGCAGCTTGGGCGAAAATAGGGTGGATCGGTTGACCGGGGAGCTGTTTTTT
>NA|NA|TRBJ2-7|TRBV6-5
CASGKGAYEQYF
TGTGCCAGCGGAAAAGGCGCCTACGAGCAGTACTTC
>NA|NA|TRBJ2-7|TRBV10-3
CAIRGQGTHEQYF
TGTGCCATCAGGGGTCAGGGAACCCACGAGCAGTACTTC
>TRBD1|NA|TRBJ2-7|TRBV19
CASSMSGQGLTIRSYEQYF
TGTGCCAGTAGTATGTCGGGACAGGGTCTCACCATCCGCTCCTACGAGCAGTACTTC
>NA|NA|TRBJ1-3|TRBV7-9
CASRPGFGSGNTIYF
TGTGCCAGCAGACCTGGGTTCGGCTCTGGAAACACCATATATTTT
>NA|NA|TRBJ1-4|TRBV4-3
CASSRWWIGGVGEKLFF
TGCGCCAGCAGCAGATGGTGGATCGGGGGAGTTGGGGAAAAACTGTTTTTT
>NA|NA|TRBJ2-3|TRBV13
CASSQTDTQYF
TGTGCCAGCAGCCAAACAGATACGCAGTATTTT
>NA|NA|TRBJ2-7|TRBV9
CASSAGTEAYEQYF
TGTGCCAGCAGCGCCGGGACTGAAGCCTACGAGCAGTACTTC
>NA|medium-sized|TRBJ2-1|TRBV28
CASSSGTYEQFF
TGTGCCAGCAGTTCAGGGACCTATGAGCAGTTCTTC
>TRBD2|NA|TRBJ2-1|TRBV6-1
CASSEALGTSGFNEQFF
TGTGCCAGCAGTGAAGCGCTGGGGACTAGCGGGTTCAATGAGCAGTTCTTC
>NA|NA|TRBJ2-2|TRBV5-4
CASSQQNTGELFF
TGTGCCAGCAGCCAACAGAATACCGGGGAGCTGTTTTTT
>NA|few|TRBJ2-5|TRBV6-6
CASSYSNFQYF
TGTGCCAGCAGTTACTCGAATTTCCAGTACTTC
>NA|NA|TRBJ1-1|TRBV27
CASSLVLGRGTEAFF
TGTGCCAGCAGTTTAGTCCTCGGGAGAGGAACTGAAGCTTTCTTT
>TRBD2|NA|TRBJ2-5|TRBV15
CATSRGAGGVEETQYF
TGTGCCACCAGCCGGGGAGCGGGAGGAGTGGAAGAGACCCAGTACTTC
>NA|NA|TRBJ2-7|TRBV11-2
CASSLGTIYEQYF
TGTGCCAGCAGCTTGGGGACCATCTACGAGCAGTACTTC
>NA|NA|TRBJ1-5|TRBV2
CASGDRRSGPQHF
TGTGCCAGCGGGGACCGGAGGTCTGGGCCCCAGCATTTT
>NA|NA|TRBJ2-7|TRBV13
CASSFPGPPYEQYF
TGTGCCAGCAGCTTCCCGGGGCCCCCCTACGAGCAGTACTTC
>TRBD2|NA|TRBJ2-1|TRBV18
CASSSIAGGHNEQFF
TGTGCCAGCTCATCAATAGCGGGAGGACACAATGAGCAGTTCTTC
>TRBD2|NA|TRBJ2-7|TRBV19
CASSILLAGPYEQYF
TGTGCCAGTAGTATCTTACTAGCGGGGCCCTACGAGCAGTACTTC
>NA|NA|TRBJ2-3|TRBV15
CATSRFMDTQYF
TGTGCCACCAGCAGATTCATGGATACGCAGTATTTT
>TRBD1|NA|TRBJ2-2|TRBV7-9
CASSLAGTGMDTGELFF
TGTGCCAGCAGCTTAGCCGGGACAGGGATGGACACCGGGGAGCTGTTTTTT
>TRBD2|NA|TRBJ2-5|TRBV27
CASRRDLRGAQYF
TGTGCCAGCAGACGGGACCTCCGGGGGGCCCAGTACTTC
>NA|NA|TRBJ2-1|TRBV4-3
CASSQVVDGITYNEQFF
TGCGCCAGCAGCCAAGTAGTGGACGGGATTACCTACAATGAGCAGTTCTTC
>NA|many|TRBJ2-1|TRBV21-1
CASSGDSCNEQFF
TGTGCCAGCAGTGGAGACAGTTGCAATGAGCAGTTCTTC
>NA|once|TRBJ2-1|TRBV7-9
CASSLLGGSYNEQFF
TGTGCCAGCAGCTTATTAGGGGGCTCCTACAATGAGCAGTTCTTC
>NA|NA|TRBJ2-5|TRBV27
CASSDLADQETQYF
TGTGCCAGCAGCGACCTAGCAGACCAAGAGACCCAGTACTTC
>NA|few|TRBJ2-3|TRBV4-3
CASSPLRSTDTQYF
TGCGCCAGCAGCCCCCTAAGAAGCACAGATACGCAGTATTTT
>NA|NA|TRBJ1-1|TRBV7-9
CASSLVGGMNTEAFF
TGTGCCAGCAGCTTAGTCGGGGGAATGAACACTGAAGCTTTCTTT
>TRBD1|NA|TRBJ1-5|TRBV25-1
CASSEPRTGVQPQHF
TGTGCCAGCAGTGAACCCCGAACAGGGGTTCAGCCCCAGCATTTT
>NA|NA|TRBJ2-1|TRBV27
CASSFRADSYNEQFF
TGTGCCAGCAGTTTTAGAGCGGACTCCTACAATGAGCAGTTCTTC
>NA|NA|TRBJ2-6|TRBV6-1
CASSEGSGANVLTF
TGTGCCAGCAGTGAAGGCTCTGGGGCCAACGTCCTGACTTTC
>NA|NA|TRBJ2-2|TRBV19
CAGAEPNTGELFF
TGTGCCGGCGCGGAACCGAACACCGGGGAGCTGTTTTTT
>NA|few|TRBJ2-3|TRBV7-8
CASSLSTDTQYF
TGTGCCAGCAGCCTAAGCACAGATACGCAGTATTTT
>NA|NA|TRBJ2-1|TRBV5-6
CASSWGDLSYNEQFF
TGTGCCAGCAGCTGGGGAGATCTTTCCTACAATGAGCAGTTCTTC
>TRBD1|NA|TRBJ2-7|TRBV11-2
CASSTPGQVYTYEQYF
TGTGCCAGCAGCACCCCGGGACAGGTTTACACCTACGAGCAGTACTTC
>NA|few|TRBJ2-7|TRBV21-1
CASSKKGQNESYEQYF
TGTGCCAGCAGCAAAAAGGGACAGAATGAATCCTACGAGCAGTACTTC
>NA|NA|TRBJ2-1|TRBV28
CASSDPPIEQFF
TGTGCCAGCAGTGATCCCCCCATTGAGCAGTTCTTC
>NA|NA|TRBJ2-3|TRBV9
CASSVAGGGTTDTQYF
TGTGCCAGCAGCGTAGCGGGTGGCGGGACCACAGATACGCAGTATTTT
>NA|NA|TRBJ2-5|TRBV25-1
CASSEEGRPIQETQYF
TGTGCCAGCAGTGAAGAGGGCAGACCAATCCAAGAGACCCAGTACTTC
>NA|NA|TRBJ2-7|TRBV10-2
CASSEEGPTSFYEQYF
TGCGCCAGCAGTGAGGAGGGTCCGACTAGTTTCTACGAGCAGTACTTC
>TRBD2|NA|TRBJ2-3|TRBV4-2
CASSQDLGGIGFSTDTQYF
TGTGCCAGCAGCCAAGATCTGGGGGGGATTGGGTTTTCTACAGATACGCAGTATTTT
>TRBD2|once|TRBJ2-6|TRBV19
CASSPGTSERSGANVLTF
TGTGCCAGTAGCCCCGGGACTAGCGAACGCTCTGGGGCCAACGTCCTGACTTTC
>NA|NA|TRBJ1-2|TRBV7-9
CASSLGTVANYGYTF
TGTGCCAGCAGCTTAGGGACAGTAGCTAACTATGGCTACACCTTC
>NA|NA|TRBJ1-3|TRBV28
CASSSGGYSGNTIYF
TGTGCCAGCAGTTCCGGGGGCTACTCTGGAAACACCATATATTTT
>NA|NA|TRBJ2-3|TRBV2
CASSDFRTDTQYF
TGTGCCAGCAGTGACTTTCGCACAGATACGCAGTATTTT
>NA|few|TRBJ1-5|TRBV28
CASSQGHLNQPQHF
TGTGCCAGCAGTCAGGGACATCTTAATCAGCCCCAGCATTTT
>NA|NA|TRBJ2-1|TRBV30
CAWSFQSGYNEQFF
TGTGCCTGGAGTTTTCAAAGCGGCTACAATGAGCAGTTCTTC
>NA|few|TRBJ1-3|TRBV5-5
CASSIDGQVSSGNTIYF
TGTGCCAGCAGCATTGACGGACAAGTTAGCTCTGGAAACACCATATATTTT